This is a list of T cell receptor beta chains from one sample in a study of blood T cell repertoires in COVID-19. TCRdb's copy holds only in-frame clones and misses some; the assay was immunoSEQ multiplex PCR. The sample has about 55,000 clones; around four fifths are singletons. The specimen sequenced was peripheral blood. The receptors were sampled from a woman between 55 and 75 years old with acute or convalescent COVID-19. The CDR3 runs from the conserved cysteine through the conserved F or W. Each record gives: D gene, V gene, clone size, J gene, CDR3 DNA, CDR3 protein. A D gene is named only where the DNA matches it firmly. Only some rows state a clone size, as once, few, many or a class for expanded clones.

d_gene: -; v_gene: TRBV6-5; abundance: -; j_gene: TRBJ1-4; CDR3nt: TGTGCCAGCAGCTACGATGGCAGTCGCAATGAAAAACTGTTTTTT; CDR3aa: CASSYDGSRNEKLFF
d_gene: -; v_gene: TRBV28; abundance: -; j_gene: TRBJ1-1; CDR3nt: TGTGCCAGCAGTTCTATGGGACTGGGGGGGTTCTTT; CDR3aa: CASSSMGLGGFF
d_gene: -; v_gene: TRBV5-1; abundance: -; j_gene: TRBJ2-3; CDR3nt: TGCGCCAGCAGCACACAGGTGCTAGGAACAGATACGCAGTATTTT; CDR3aa: CASSTQVLGTDTQYF
d_gene: TRBD1; v_gene: TRBV24-1; abundance: -; j_gene: TRBJ2-5; CDR3nt: TGTGCCACCAGTGATGAGGTACGGACAGGGGGTGAGACCCAGTACTTC; CDR3aa: CATSDEVRTGGETQYF
d_gene: TRBD1; v_gene: TRBV30; abundance: -; j_gene: TRBJ1-5; CDR3nt: TGTGCCTGGAATGGACAGGGTCGCAATCAGCCCCAGCATTTT; CDR3aa: CAWNGQGRNQPQHF
d_gene: -; v_gene: TRBV11-2; abundance: -; j_gene: TRBJ2-1; CDR3nt: TGTGCCAGCAGCTGGGGGCTAGCCCATGAGCAGTTCTTC; CDR3aa: CASSWGLAHEQFF
d_gene: TRBD1; v_gene: TRBV6-5; abundance: -; j_gene: TRBJ1-1; CDR3nt: TGTGCCAGCAGCAAATCGGGGACAGGGAACACTGAAGCTTTCTTT; CDR3aa: CASSKSGTGNTEAFF
d_gene: -; v_gene: TRBV11-2; abundance: -; j_gene: TRBJ1-5; CDR3nt: TGTGCCAGCAGCTTAGTTCCAGGATGGGGCAATCAGCCCCAGCATTTT; CDR3aa: CASSLVPGWGNQPQHF
d_gene: TRBD1; v_gene: TRBV19; abundance: -; j_gene: TRBJ1-4; CDR3nt: TGTGCCAGTAGTACCCGGACAGGGGTGGACGAAAAACTGTTTTTT; CDR3aa: CASSTRTGVDEKLFF
d_gene: TRBD1; v_gene: TRBV3-1/TRBV3-2; abundance: -; j_gene: TRBJ1-2; CDR3nt: TGTGCCAGCAGCCGAGGGACAGTTAATTATGGCTACACCTTC; CDR3aa: CASSRGTVNYGYTF
d_gene: TRBD1; v_gene: TRBV7-9; abundance: -; j_gene: TRBJ2-3; CDR3nt: TGTGCCAGCGGTCGTGGGGACAGGAGCACAGATACGCAGTATTTT; CDR3aa: CASGRGDRSTDTQYF
d_gene: -; v_gene: TRBV5-1; abundance: once; j_gene: TRBJ1-2; CDR3nt: TGCGCCAGCAGCTTGGGGGACACGAACTATGGCTACACCTTC; CDR3aa: CASSLGDTNYGYTF
d_gene: -; v_gene: TRBV21-1; abundance: medium-sized; j_gene: TRBJ2-3; CDR3nt: TGTGCCAGCAGCTTCCGCCCCGGGACTAGCGGGACGGGATCAGGCACAGATACGCAGTATTTT; CDR3aa: CASSFRPGTSGTGSGTDTQYF
d_gene: TRBD1; v_gene: TRBV12-5; abundance: -; j_gene: TRBJ2-5; CDR3nt: TGTGCTAGTGGTTTGGGTGGGACAGAAGAGACCCAGTACTTC; CDR3aa: CASGLGGTEETQYF
d_gene: TRBD1; v_gene: TRBV5-6; abundance: few; j_gene: TRBJ2-7; CDR3nt: TGTGCCAGCAGCCCCACAGGGGCTTACGAGCAGTACTTC; CDR3aa: CASSPTGAYEQYF
d_gene: TRBD1; v_gene: TRBV19; abundance: -; j_gene: TRBJ1-5; CDR3nt: TGTGCCAGTAGTTTAACCCGGGACAGGGGGATCAATCAGCCCCAGCATTTT; CDR3aa: CASSLTRDRGINQPQHF
d_gene: -; v_gene: TRBV2; abundance: -; j_gene: TRBJ1-2; CDR3nt: TGTGCCAGCAGTGAATTTAGAGGGTTGAGCTATGGCTACACCTTC; CDR3aa: CASSEFRGLSYGYTF
d_gene: TRBD1; v_gene: TRBV4-2; abundance: -; j_gene: TRBJ2-1; CDR3nt: TGTGCCAGCAGCCAACGAACAGGGGAGAATGAGCAGTTCTTC; CDR3aa: CASSQRTGENEQFF
d_gene: -; v_gene: TRBV9; abundance: -; j_gene: TRBJ1-4; CDR3nt: TGTGCCAGCAGCGCCGGACAGTTCTTAAATGAAAAACTGTTTTTT; CDR3aa: CASSAGQFLNEKLFF
d_gene: TRBD2; v_gene: TRBV5-1; abundance: -; j_gene: TRBJ2-7; CDR3nt: TGCGCCAGCAGCTTGGATTTACTAGCGGGAGGGCGATTGGACGAGCAGTACTTC; CDR3aa: CASSLDLLAGGRLDEQYF
d_gene: -; v_gene: TRBV4-2; abundance: -; j_gene: TRBJ2-1; CDR3nt: TGTGCCAGCAGCCAAGATAGGACTACCTACAATGAGCAGTTCTTC; CDR3aa: CASSQDRTTYNEQFF
d_gene: -; v_gene: TRBV19; abundance: -; j_gene: TRBJ1-4; CDR3nt: TGTGCCAGTAGTATGGCAGGGCCCGCAACTAATGAAAAACTGTTTTTT; CDR3aa: CASSMAGPATNEKLFF
d_gene: TRBD2; v_gene: TRBV29-1; abundance: -; j_gene: TRBJ2-7; CDR3nt: TGCAGCGTAGGACTAGCGAACGAGCAGTACTTC; CDR3aa: CSVGLANEQYF
d_gene: TRBD1; v_gene: TRBV5-1; abundance: -; j_gene: TRBJ1-1; CDR3nt: TGCGCCAGCAGGGCCCAGACAGGGGGCACTGAAGCTTTCTTT; CDR3aa: CASRAQTGGTEAFF
d_gene: TRBD2; v_gene: TRBV7-9; abundance: -; j_gene: TRBJ2-7; CDR3nt: TGTGCCATCGAGGAGCGGGAGAAGTCCTACGAGCAGTACTTC; CDR3aa: CAIEEREKSYEQYF
d_gene: TRBD2; v_gene: TRBV7-9; abundance: -; j_gene: TRBJ2-2; CDR3nt: TGTGCCAGCAGCTTTGGTCTAGCGGGGTCGAACACCGGGGAGCTGTTTTTT; CDR3aa: CASSFGLAGSNTGELFF
d_gene: TRBD1; v_gene: TRBV3-1/TRBV3-2; abundance: -; j_gene: TRBJ1-5; CDR3nt: TGTGCCAGCAGCCCTTCGGACAGGTCCAATCAGCCCCAGCATTTT; CDR3aa: CASSPSDRSNQPQHF
d_gene: TRBD1; v_gene: TRBV7-9; abundance: medium-sized; j_gene: TRBJ1-6; CDR3nt: TGTGCCAGCAGCCTACGGACAGGTTCACCCCTCCACTTT; CDR3aa: CASSLRTGSPLHF
d_gene: TRBD1; v_gene: TRBV20-1; abundance: -; j_gene: TRBJ1-2; CDR3nt: TGCAGTGCTAGTAGCGGACAGGTTTATGGCTACACCTTC; CDR3aa: CSASSGQVYGYTF
d_gene: TRBD1; v_gene: TRBV5-8; abundance: once; j_gene: TRBJ1-3; CDR3nt: TGTGCCAGCAGCCTAAGAGACCCTAGGGGGCTTGGAAACACCATATATTTT; CDR3aa: CASSLRDPRGLGNTIYF
d_gene: -; v_gene: TRBV5-6; abundance: -; j_gene: TRBJ1-6; CDR3nt: TGTGCCAGCAGCTCTATGACTTGGAATTCACCCCTCCACTTT; CDR3aa: CASSSMTWNSPLHF
d_gene: -; v_gene: TRBV7-8; abundance: -; j_gene: TRBJ2-2; CDR3nt: TGTGCCAGCAGCTTAGCCTTGACTGCCGGGGAGCTGTTTTTT; CDR3aa: CASSLALTAGELFF
d_gene: TRBD1; v_gene: TRBV2; abundance: -; j_gene: TRBJ1-5; CDR3nt: TGTGCCAGCAACCTTCAGGGGGTGGTTCAGCCCCAGCATTTT; CDR3aa: CASNLQGVVQPQHF
d_gene: TRBD1; v_gene: TRBV13; abundance: -; j_gene: TRBJ1-3; CDR3nt: TGTGCCAGCAGCTCCCAGGGGGCTGGAAACACCATATATTTT; CDR3aa: CASSSQGAGNTIYF
d_gene: -; v_gene: TRBV30; abundance: -; j_gene: TRBJ1-1; CDR3nt: TGTGCCTGGAGTGTCGAAACGGGGACTGAAGCTTTCTTT; CDR3aa: CAWSVETGTEAFF
d_gene: TRBD2; v_gene: TRBV6-5; abundance: -; j_gene: TRBJ2-1; CDR3nt: TGTGCCAGCAGCTCTTTCGGGGGGGGTTACAATGAGCAGTTCTTC; CDR3aa: CASSSFGGGYNEQFF
d_gene: -; v_gene: TRBV6-5; abundance: -; j_gene: TRBJ1-2; CDR3nt: TGTGCCAGCAGCCCCGGGGGGCCTACCTATGGCTACACCTTC; CDR3aa: CASSPGGPTYGYTF
d_gene: TRBD1; v_gene: TRBV5-1; abundance: -; j_gene: TRBJ2-1; CDR3nt: TGCGCCAGCAGCTTCTTAACCGGGACAGCGTACAATGAGCAGTTCTTC; CDR3aa: CASSFLTGTAYNEQFF
d_gene: TRBD1; v_gene: TRBV3-1/TRBV3-2; abundance: -; j_gene: TRBJ2-7; CDR3nt: TGTGCCAGCAGCCAAACCGGACAGGGGTATAACTACGAGCAGTACTTC; CDR3aa: CASSQTGQGYNYEQYF
d_gene: -; v_gene: TRBV3-1/TRBV3-2; abundance: once; j_gene: TRBJ2-7; CDR3nt: TGTGCCAGCAGCCGAAACAGGCGAACCAGCTCCTACGAGCAGTACTTC; CDR3aa: CASSRNRRTSSYEQYF
d_gene: -; v_gene: TRBV30; abundance: -; j_gene: TRBJ1-2; CDR3nt: TGTGCTTCGGGGAGAGGCTATGGCTACACCTTC; CDR3aa: CASGRGYGYTF
d_gene: TRBD1; v_gene: TRBV19; abundance: -; j_gene: TRBJ1-5; CDR3nt: TGTGCCAGTAGTATATGGGGGGACAGCTATCAGCCCCAGCATTTT; CDR3aa: CASSIWGDSYQPQHF
d_gene: TRBD1; v_gene: TRBV2; abundance: -; j_gene: TRBJ1-5; CDR3nt: TGTGCCAGCAGCGGACAGGGGTTCAATCAGCCCCAGCATTTT; CDR3aa: CASSGQGFNQPQHF
d_gene: TRBD2; v_gene: TRBV19; abundance: -; j_gene: TRBJ2-7; CDR3nt: TGTGCCAGTAGGGAAGCCGGGACTAGCGGGAGGGCCAACGAGCAGTACTTC; CDR3aa: CASREAGTSGRANEQYF
d_gene: -; v_gene: TRBV24-1; abundance: -; j_gene: TRBJ2-3; CDR3nt: TGTGCCACCAGTGCCAACAGGGTGAAAGATACGCAGTATTTT; CDR3aa: CATSANRVKDTQYF
d_gene: TRBD1; v_gene: TRBV30; abundance: -; j_gene: TRBJ1-2; CDR3nt: TGTGCCTGGAGTACACGGACAGGGGGCCCCTATGGCTACACCTTC; CDR3aa: CAWSTRTGGPYGYTF
d_gene: -; v_gene: TRBV2; abundance: -; j_gene: TRBJ2-3; CDR3nt: TGTGCCAGCAGTGAAGCGGGTTCTGGCGGATACACAGATACGCAGTATTTT; CDR3aa: CASSEAGSGGYTDTQYF
d_gene: TRBD1; v_gene: TRBV18; abundance: -; j_gene: TRBJ1-4; CDR3nt: TGTGCCAGCTCACCGCCCCTTGGACAGGGCGAAAAACTGTTTTTT; CDR3aa: CASSPPLGQGEKLFF
d_gene: TRBD1; v_gene: TRBV19; abundance: -; j_gene: TRBJ2-6; CDR3nt: TGTGCCAGTAGTTCCCTTTTTAGGACAGGGAGATTATCCGGGGCCAACGTCCTGACTTTC; CDR3aa: CASSSLFRTGRLSGANVLTF
d_gene: TRBD2; v_gene: TRBV9; abundance: -; j_gene: TRBJ2-5; CDR3nt: TGTGCCAGCAGCGTCCAAGCGGGAGGGCGAGAGACCCAGTACTTC; CDR3aa: CASSVQAGGRETQYF
d_gene: -; v_gene: TRBV9; abundance: -; j_gene: TRBJ2-2; CDR3nt: TGTGCCAGCAGCGTACTTCCCACCGGGGAGCTGTTTTTT; CDR3aa: CASSVLPTGELFF
d_gene: -; v_gene: TRBV7-2; abundance: -; j_gene: TRBJ1-3; CDR3nt: TGTGCCAGCAGCACCTACGGGATCTCTGGAAACACCATATATTTT; CDR3aa: CASSTYGISGNTIYF
d_gene: TRBD2; v_gene: TRBV27; abundance: -; j_gene: TRBJ2-5; CDR3nt: TGTGCCAGCAGTTTATTCTACGGGGGGGCCGGTGAGACCCAGTACTTC; CDR3aa: CASSLFYGGAGETQYF
d_gene: TRBD2; v_gene: TRBV5-1; abundance: -; j_gene: TRBJ2-1; CDR3nt: TGCGCCAGCAGCTTGGTAGCGGGAGGGCAGAATGAGCAGTTCTTC; CDR3aa: CASSLVAGGQNEQFF
d_gene: -; v_gene: TRBV3-1/TRBV3-2; abundance: -; j_gene: TRBJ1-6; CDR3nt: TGTGCCAGCAGCCTCCAGGGGTCGAATTCACCCCTCCACTTT; CDR3aa: CASSLQGSNSPLHF
d_gene: -; v_gene: TRBV29-1; abundance: once; j_gene: TRBJ1-1; CDR3nt: TGCAGCGTTGAAAGGGGGTACACTGAAGCTTTCTTT; CDR3aa: CSVERGYTEAFF
d_gene: TRBD1; v_gene: TRBV7-2; abundance: -; j_gene: TRBJ1-1; CDR3nt: TGTGCCAGCAGCTTAGCAGGAGACAGGGTTACTGAAGCTTTCTTT; CDR3aa: CASSLAGDRVTEAFF
d_gene: -; v_gene: TRBV6-5; abundance: once; j_gene: TRBJ1-1; CDR3nt: TGTGCCAGCAGTTATATACAGGGAGTGGGTGCTTTCTTT; CDR3aa: CASSYIQGVGAFF
d_gene: TRBD2; v_gene: TRBV9; abundance: -; j_gene: TRBJ2-1; CDR3nt: TGTGCCAGCAGCGGAGGACTAGCGGGTGACAATGAGCAGTTCTTC; CDR3aa: CASSGGLAGDNEQFF